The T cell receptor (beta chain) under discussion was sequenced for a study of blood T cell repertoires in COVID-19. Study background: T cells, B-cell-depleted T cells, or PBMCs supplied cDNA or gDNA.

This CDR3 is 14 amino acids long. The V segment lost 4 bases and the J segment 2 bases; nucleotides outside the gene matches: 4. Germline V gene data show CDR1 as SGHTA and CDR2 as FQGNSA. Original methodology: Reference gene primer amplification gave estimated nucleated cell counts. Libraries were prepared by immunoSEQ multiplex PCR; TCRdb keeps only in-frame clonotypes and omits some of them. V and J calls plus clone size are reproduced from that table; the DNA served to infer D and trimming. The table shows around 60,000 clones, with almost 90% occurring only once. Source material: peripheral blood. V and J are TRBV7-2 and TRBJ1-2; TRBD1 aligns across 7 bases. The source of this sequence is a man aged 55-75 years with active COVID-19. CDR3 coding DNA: TGTGCCAGCAGCTCCGACAGGGCAAACTATGGCTACACCTTC. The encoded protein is CASSSDRANYGYTF.